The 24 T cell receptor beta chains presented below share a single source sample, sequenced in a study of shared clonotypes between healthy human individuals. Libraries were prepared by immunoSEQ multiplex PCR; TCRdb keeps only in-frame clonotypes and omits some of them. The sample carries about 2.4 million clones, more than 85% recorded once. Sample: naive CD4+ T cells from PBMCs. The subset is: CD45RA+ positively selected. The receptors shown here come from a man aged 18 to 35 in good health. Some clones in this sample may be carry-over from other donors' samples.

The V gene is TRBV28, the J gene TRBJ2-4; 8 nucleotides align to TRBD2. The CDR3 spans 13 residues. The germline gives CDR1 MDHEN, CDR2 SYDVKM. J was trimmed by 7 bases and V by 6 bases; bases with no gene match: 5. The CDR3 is CASREPGGNIQYF. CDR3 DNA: TGTGCCAGCAGGGAGCCGGGGGGGAACATTCAGTACTTC.

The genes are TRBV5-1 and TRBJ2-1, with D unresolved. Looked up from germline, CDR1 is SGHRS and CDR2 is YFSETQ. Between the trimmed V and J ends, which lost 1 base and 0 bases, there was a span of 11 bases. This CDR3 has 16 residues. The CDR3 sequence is CASSLLLQSSYNEQFF. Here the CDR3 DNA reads TGCGCCAGCAGCTTGTTGCTCCAGAGCTCCTACAATGAGCAGTTCTTC.

CDR3 sequence: CASSFLAGGLNEQFF. Here the CDR3 DNA reads TGCGCCAGCAGCTTTCTTGCAGGGGGCCTCAATGAGCAGTTCTTC. The V gene is TRBV5-1, the J gene TRBJ2-1; 8 nucleotides align to TRBD1. Per germline, CDR1 SGHRS and CDR2 YFSETQ. The V segment lost 2 bases and the J segment 6 bases; nucleotides outside the gene matches: 7. This CDR3 has 15 residues.

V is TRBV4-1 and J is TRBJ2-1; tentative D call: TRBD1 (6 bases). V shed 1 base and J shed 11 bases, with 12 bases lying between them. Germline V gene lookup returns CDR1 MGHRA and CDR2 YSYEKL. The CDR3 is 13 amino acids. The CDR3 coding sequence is TGCGCCAGCAGCCAAGCTACGAGGGACAAGCAGTTCTTC. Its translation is CASSQATRDKQFF.

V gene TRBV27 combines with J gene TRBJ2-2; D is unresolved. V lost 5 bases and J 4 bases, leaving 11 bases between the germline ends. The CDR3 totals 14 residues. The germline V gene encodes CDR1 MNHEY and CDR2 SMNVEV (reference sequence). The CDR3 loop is CASSPQLGTGELFF. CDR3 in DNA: TGTGCCAGCAGTCCCCAGCTGGGCACCGGGGAGCTGTTTTTT.

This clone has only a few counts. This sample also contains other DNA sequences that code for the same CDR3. For the CDR3, the DNA is TGTGCCAGCAGCTCCGGGACTAGCGGGAATGAGCAGTTCTTC. Protein sequence: CASSSGTSGNEQFF. The rearrangement links TRBV7-3 to TRBJ2-1; 12 bases are shared with TRBD2. Germline values: CDR1 SGHTA, CDR2 FQGTGA. This CDR3 is built from 14 residues. Trimming took 4 bases from V and 7 from J; bases not matched to a gene: 2. The variable domain in full, completed from reference TRBV7-3 and TRBJ2-1, reads GAGVSQTPSNKVTEKGKYVELRCDPISGHTALYWYRQSLGQGPEFLIYFQGTGAADDSGLPNDRFFAVRPEGSVSTLKIQRTERGDSAVYLCASSSGTSGNEQFFGPGTRLTVL.

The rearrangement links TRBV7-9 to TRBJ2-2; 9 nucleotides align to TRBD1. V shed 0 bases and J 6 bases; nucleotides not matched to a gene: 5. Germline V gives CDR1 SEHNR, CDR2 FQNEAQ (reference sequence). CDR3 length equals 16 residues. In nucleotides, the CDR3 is TGTGCCAGCAGCTTAGCCCGGACAGGGGTTGCCGGGGAGCTGTTTTTT. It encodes CASSLARTGVAGELFF.

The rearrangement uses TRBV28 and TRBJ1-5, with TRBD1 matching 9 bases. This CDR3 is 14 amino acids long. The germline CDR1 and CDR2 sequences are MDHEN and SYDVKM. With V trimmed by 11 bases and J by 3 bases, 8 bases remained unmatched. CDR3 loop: CAAHRGQNNQPQHF. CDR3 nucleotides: TGTGCCGCTCACAGGGGGCAGAACAATCAGCCCCAGCATTTT.

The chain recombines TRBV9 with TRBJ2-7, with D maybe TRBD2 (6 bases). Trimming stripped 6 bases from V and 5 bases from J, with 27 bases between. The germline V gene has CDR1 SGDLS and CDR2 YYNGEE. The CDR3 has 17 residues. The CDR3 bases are TGTGCCAGCATCCTGGGAGGACGAACGACCCACATCCACGAGCAGTACTTC. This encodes CASILGGRTTHIHEQYF.

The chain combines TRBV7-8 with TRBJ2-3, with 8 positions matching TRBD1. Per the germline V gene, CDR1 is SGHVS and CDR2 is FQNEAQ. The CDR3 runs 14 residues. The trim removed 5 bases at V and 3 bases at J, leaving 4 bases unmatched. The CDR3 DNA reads TGTGCCAGCAGCCCCAGGGGGCTGACAGATACGCAGTATTTT. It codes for CASSPRGLTDTQYF.

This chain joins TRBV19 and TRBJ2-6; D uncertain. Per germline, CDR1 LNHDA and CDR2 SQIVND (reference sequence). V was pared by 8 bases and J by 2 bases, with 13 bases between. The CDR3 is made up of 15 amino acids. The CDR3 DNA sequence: TGTGCCAGTGACACCAAAGGTGCTGGGGCCAACGTCCTGACTTTC. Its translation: CASDTKGAGANVLTF.

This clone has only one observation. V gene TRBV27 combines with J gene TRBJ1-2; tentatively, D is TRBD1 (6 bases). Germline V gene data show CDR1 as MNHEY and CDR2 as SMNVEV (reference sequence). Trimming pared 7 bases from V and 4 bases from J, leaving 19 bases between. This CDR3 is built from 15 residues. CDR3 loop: CASKNKQGFGYGYTF. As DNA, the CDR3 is TGTGCCAGCAAAAATAAACAGGGTTTCGGCTATGGCTACACCTTC.

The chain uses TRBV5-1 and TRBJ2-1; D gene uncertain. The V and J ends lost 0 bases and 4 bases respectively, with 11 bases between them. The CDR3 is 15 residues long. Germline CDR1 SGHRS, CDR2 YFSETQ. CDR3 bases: TGCGCCAGCAGCTTGGAAGTAGCAGATTACAATGAGCAGTTCTTC. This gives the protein CASSLEVADYNEQFF.

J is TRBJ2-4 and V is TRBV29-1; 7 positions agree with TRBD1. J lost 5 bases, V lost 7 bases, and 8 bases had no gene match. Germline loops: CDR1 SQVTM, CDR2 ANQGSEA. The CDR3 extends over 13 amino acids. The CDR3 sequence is CSAKRGGQNIQYF. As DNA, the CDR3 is TGCAGCGCCAAGAGAGGGGGCCAAAACATTCAGTACTTC.

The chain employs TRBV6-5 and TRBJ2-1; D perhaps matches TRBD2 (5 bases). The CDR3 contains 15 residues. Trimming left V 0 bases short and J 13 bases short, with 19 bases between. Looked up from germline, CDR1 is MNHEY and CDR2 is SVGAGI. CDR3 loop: CASSYSREGKPTQFF. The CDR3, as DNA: TGTGCCAGCAGTTACTCCCGGGAAGGAAAACCTACCCAGTTCTTC.

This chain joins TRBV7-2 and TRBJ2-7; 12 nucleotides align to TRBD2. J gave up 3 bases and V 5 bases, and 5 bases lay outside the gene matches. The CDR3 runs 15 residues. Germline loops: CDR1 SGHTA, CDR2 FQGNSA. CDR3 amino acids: CASSILAGGFYEQYF. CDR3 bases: TGTGCCAGCAGCATCCTAGCGGGAGGGTTCTACGAGCAGTACTTC.

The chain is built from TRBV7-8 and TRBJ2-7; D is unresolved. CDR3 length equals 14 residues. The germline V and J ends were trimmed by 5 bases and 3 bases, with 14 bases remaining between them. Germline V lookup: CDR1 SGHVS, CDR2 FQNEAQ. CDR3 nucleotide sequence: TGTGCCAGCAGCCGTCCCGGGTCGGACTACGAGCAGTACTTC. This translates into CASSRPGSDYEQYF.

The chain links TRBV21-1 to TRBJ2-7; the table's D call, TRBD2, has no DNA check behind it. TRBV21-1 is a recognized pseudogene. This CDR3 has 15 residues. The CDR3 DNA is TGTGCCAGCAGCAATCCAAAAGCGGAACCCTACGAGCAGTACTTC. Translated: CASSNPKAEPYEQYF.

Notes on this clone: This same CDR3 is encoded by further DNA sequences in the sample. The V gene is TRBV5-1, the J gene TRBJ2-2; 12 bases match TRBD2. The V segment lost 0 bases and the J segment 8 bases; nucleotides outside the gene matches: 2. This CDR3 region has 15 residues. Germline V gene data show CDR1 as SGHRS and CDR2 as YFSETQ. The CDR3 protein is CASSLGTSGTGELFF. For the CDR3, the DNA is TGCGCCAGCAGCTTGGGGACTAGCGGGACGGGGGAGCTGTTTTTT.

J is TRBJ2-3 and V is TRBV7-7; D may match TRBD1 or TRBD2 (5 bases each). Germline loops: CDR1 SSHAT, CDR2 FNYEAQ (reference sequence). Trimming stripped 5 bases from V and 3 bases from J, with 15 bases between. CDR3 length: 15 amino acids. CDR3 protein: CASSATGTRTDTQYF. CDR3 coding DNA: TGTGCCAGCAGCGCTACCGGGACCCGGACAGATACGCAGTATTTT.

CDR3 sequence (DNA): TGTGCCAGCAGCTCTGGCGGGGGGTTTGATGAAAAACTGTTTTTT. Translated, it gives CASSSGGGFDEKLFF. The chain combines TRBV7-6 with TRBJ1-4; perhaps TRBD1 as D (5 bases). The V gene lost 4 bases and the J gene lost 6 bases, with 15 bases spanning the gap. This CDR3 is built from 15 residues. CDR1 SGHVS and CDR2 FNYEAQ come from the germline V gene.

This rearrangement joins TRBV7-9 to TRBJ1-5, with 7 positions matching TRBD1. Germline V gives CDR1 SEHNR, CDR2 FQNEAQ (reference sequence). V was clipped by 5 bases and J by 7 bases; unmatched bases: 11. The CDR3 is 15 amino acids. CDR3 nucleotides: TGTGCCAGCAGCCCTCCGTCAGGGGGAGGACAGCCCCAGCATTTT. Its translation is CASSPPSGGGQPQHF.

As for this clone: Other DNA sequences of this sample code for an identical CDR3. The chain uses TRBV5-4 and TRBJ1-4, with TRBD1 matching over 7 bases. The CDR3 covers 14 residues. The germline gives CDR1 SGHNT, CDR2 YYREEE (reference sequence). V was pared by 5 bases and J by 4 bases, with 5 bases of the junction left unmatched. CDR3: CASSPGTDNEKLFF. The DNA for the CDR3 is TGTGCCAGCAGTCCCGGGACAGATAATGAAAAACTGTTTTTT.

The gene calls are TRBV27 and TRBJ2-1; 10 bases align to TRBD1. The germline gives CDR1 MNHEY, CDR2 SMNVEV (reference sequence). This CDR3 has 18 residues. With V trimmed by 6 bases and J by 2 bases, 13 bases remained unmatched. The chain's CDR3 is CASRGQGGRFVPYNEQFF. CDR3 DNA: TGTGCCAGCAGAGGACAGGGGGGACGATTTGTCCCCTACAATGAGCAGTTCTTC.